Below, 24 T cell receptor beta chains from the same sample are listed, as sequenced in a study of early stage breast cancer tumors. The data were produced by immunoSEQ multiplex PCR, yet TCRdb's version contains in-frame clones alone and is incomplete. The sample has 39,000 or so clones, about two thirds seen once; the top ten hold 7.2%. Sequencing input: blood. The receptors were sampled from a person between 50 and 60 years old with breast cancer.

The rearrangement joins TRBV4-1 to TRBJ1-5; weak D call: TRBD1 (6 bases). Between the trimmed V and J ends, which lost 1 base and 0 bases, there was a span of 13 bases. This CDR3 has 17 amino acids. In germline, CDR1 is MGHRA, CDR2 YSYEKL. The CDR3 DNA reads TGCGCCAGCAGCCAAGGACAGGCCAGAGGTAGCAATCAGCCCCAGCATTTT. It translates to CASSQGQARGSNQPQHF.

The V call is TRBV6-5, the J call TRBJ2-5, with no clear D. V lost 6 bases to trimming and J lost 4 bases, with 12 bases between them. CDR3 length: 13 residues. Germline CDR1 reads MNHEY; CDR2 reads SVGAGI. The CDR3 DNA follows: TGTGCCAGCAGCCGTTATAGTTCAGAGACCCAGTACTTC. As protein: CASSRYSSETQYF.

The chain is built from TRBV4-3 and TRBJ2-3, with D perhaps TRBD1 (6 bases). Germline lookup yields CDR1 LGHNA and CDR2 YSLEER. The CDR3 sequence is 15 residues long. V lost 1 base, J lost 8 bases, and 16 bases lay in between. CDR3 coding DNA: TGCGCCAGCAGCCAAGGGTCAGGGGCCCGCGGTACGCAGTATTTT. Translated, it gives CASSQGSGARGTQYF.

Details on this clone: Other DNA sequences from this sample encode an identical CDR3 as well. The V call is TRBV11-2, the J call TRBJ2-3; no clear D gene. There are 13 residues in the CDR3. V lost 0 bases to trimming and J lost 3 bases, with 4 bases between them. The germline V gene has CDR1 SGHAT and CDR2 FQNNGV. The chain's CDR3 is CASSLDLTDTQYF. The CDR3 coding sequence is TGTGCCAGCAGCTTAGATTTAACAGATACGCAGTATTTT.

The chain uses TRBV4-1 and TRBJ2-2, with D perhaps TRBD2 (5 bases). The CDR3 length is 17 residues. The V and J ends lost 1 base and 4 bases respectively, with 16 bases between them. Germline V gene data show CDR1 as MGHRA and CDR2 as YSYEKL. The CDR3 loop reads CASSQALAPRTTGELFF. The CDR3, as DNA: TGCGCCAGCAGCCAAGCCCTAGCTCCTCGTACCACCGGGGAGCTGTTTTTT.

The J gene is TRBJ1-5, the V gene TRBV7-9, with 7 bases lining up with TRBD1. Germline V gene data show CDR1 as SEHNR and CDR2 as FQNEAQ (reference sequence). The CDR3 runs to 14 residues. Trimming cost V 5 bases and J 5 bases; bases outside gene matches: 6. As DNA, the CDR3 is TGTGCCAGCAGCCCGACAGGGTGGGATCAGCCCCAGCATTTT. Its protein product is CASSPTGWDQPQHF.

This chain links TRBV5-6 with TRBJ2-3; D not certain. Trimming stripped 2 bases from V and 2 bases from J, with 15 bases between. CDR1 SGHDT and CDR2 YYEEEE come from the germline V gene. This CDR3 comprises 16 residues. The CDR3 here is CASSFPLGSNTDTQYF. In DNA form, the CDR3 reads TGTGCCAGCAGCTTCCCGCTAGGATCCAACACAGATACGCAGTATTTT.

The chain carries TRBV5-1 and TRBJ1-5; 7 nucleotides align to TRBD1. CDR1 and CDR2 from the germline V gene are SGHRS and YFSETQ. After removal of 4 bases from V and 5 bases from J, the junction contained 3 bases not matched to a gene. The CDR3 spans 13 residues. In nucleotides, the CDR3 is TGCGCCAGCAGCCGGGACAGCGATCAGCCCCAGCATTTT. Translation gives CASSRDSDQPQHF.

This chain links TRBV29-1 with TRBJ2-5, with a possible D match to TRBD2 (5 bases). V was pared by 1 base and J by 7 bases, with 10 bases between. CDR1 and CDR2 (germline): SQVTM, ANQGSEA. The CDR3 runs 12 residues. CDR3 DNA sequence: TGCAGCGTTGAAGTCTCCCGGGGGACCCAGTACTTC. Its protein product is CSVEVSRGTQYF.

The chain carries TRBV14 and TRBJ2-7; D is undetermined. CDR1 and CDR2 from the germline V gene are SGHDN and FVKESK. V was trimmed by 3 bases and J by 2 bases, leaving 8 bases between them. The CDR3 loop spans 13 amino acids. This CDR3 is CASSQRITYEQYF. The CDR3 DNA sequence: TGTGCCAGCAGCCAGAGGATTACCTACGAGCAGTACTTC. Supplemented by reference TRBV14 and TRBJ2-7, the full variable domain reads EAGVTQFPSHSVIEKGQTVTLRCDPISGHDNLYWYRRVMGKEIKFLLHFVKESKQDESGMPNNRFLAERTGGTYSTLKVQPAELEDSGVYFCASSQRITYEQYFGPGTRLTVT.

This chain connects TRBV5-1 to TRBJ2-2, with 8 bases fitting TRBD1. This CDR3 spans 16 amino acids. CDR1 and CDR2 from the germline V gene are SGHRS and YFSETQ. J was trimmed by 1 base and V by 0 bases; bases with no gene match: 2. The CDR3 DNA follows: TGCGCCAGCAGCTTGGATGGGACAGGGAACACCGGGGAGCTGTTTTTT. Residues: CASSLDGTGNTGELFF.

The chain is built from TRBV19 and TRBJ2-1; D perhaps matches TRBD2 (5 bases). V shed 5 bases and J shed 0 bases, with 11 bases lying between them. The CDR3 extends over 15 amino acids. Germline assignment: CDR1 LNHDA and CDR2 SQIVND (reference sequence). The CDR3 sequence: CASSAGTSSYNEQFF. For the CDR3, the DNA is TGTGCCAGTAGTGCGGGCACGAGCTCCTACAATGAGCAGTTCTTC.

In its sample, this clone was seen a few times. This chain joins TRBV6-6 and TRBJ2-3, with 9 nucleotides matching TRBD2. The ends lost 8 bases at V and 1 base at J; junction bases unmatched: 7. The CDR3 runs to 15 residues. Per germline, CDR1 MNHNY and CDR2 SVGAGI (reference sequence). CDR3 nucleotides: TGTGCCAGCGAACGAGTAGCGGGGGGCACAGATACGCAGTATTTT. This translates into CASERVAGGTDTQYF.

This clone has more than one count but fewer than ten. This chain joins TRBV7-2 and TRBJ1-2; TRBD1 matches at 10 bases. The V segment lost 5 bases and the J segment 7 bases; nucleotides outside the gene matches: 4. The CDR3 covers 13 residues. Per germline, CDR1 SGHTA and CDR2 FQGNSA. The CDR3 protein is CASSPGTGAGYTF. Written as DNA, the CDR3 is TGTGCCAGCAGCCCCGGGACAGGGGCTGGCTACACCTTC. Based on the CDR3 plus reference TRBV7-2 and TRBJ1-2, the full variable domain is GAGVSQSPSNKVTEKGKDVELRCDPISGHTALYWYRQSLGQGLEFLIYFQGNSAPDKSGLPSDRFSAERTGGSVSTLTIQRTQQEDSAVYLCASSPGTGAGYTFGSGTRLTVV.

The rearrangement joins TRBV4-1 to TRBJ2-2; a weak D match, TRBD1 (6 bases). The germline V gene has CDR1 MGHRA and CDR2 YSYEKL. This CDR3 has 16 residues. Deletions cut 1 base from V and 0 bases from J, with 9 bases between. The CDR3 DNA reads as TGCGCCAGCAGCCAAGTGACAGGTCCGAACACCGGGGAGCTGTTTTTT. The encoded protein is CASSQVTGPNTGELFF.

CDR3 protein: CAISESGPPLETQYF. The CDR3 coding sequence is TGTGCCATCAGTGAGTCGGGGCCACCCTTAGAGACCCAGTACTTC. The rearrangement links TRBV10-3 to TRBJ2-5; D perhaps matches TRBD1 (5 bases). The CDR3 runs to 15 residues. Germline CDR1 is ENHRY and CDR2 is SYGVKD. Deletions cut 0 bases from V and 4 bases from J, with 12 bases between.

The sample holds a few counts of this clone. The chain links TRBV7-6 to TRBJ2-1; 8 bases line up with TRBD2. The CDR3 is 19 residues long. V lost 1 base and J lost 0; bases outside the gene matches: 11. The germline V gene has CDR1 SGHVS and CDR2 FNYEAQ. Written as DNA, the CDR3 is TGTGCCAGCAGCTTAGATCCAAGCGGGAGAGCTAGCTCCTACAATGAGCAGTTCTTC. Translated, it gives CASSLDPSGRASSYNEQFF.

V gene TRBV18 combines with J gene TRBJ2-1; D might be TRBD2 (5 bases). The germline V gene has CDR1 KGHSH and CDR2 LQKENI. This CDR3 comprises 16 residues. V was cut by 3 bases and J by 0 bases, with 12 bases left in between. Written as DNA, the CDR3 is TGTGCCAGCTCACCGGGAAGCGGTAGCTCCTACAATGAGCAGTTCTTC. It yields the protein CASSPGSGSSYNEQFF.

The chain recombines TRBV5-4 with TRBJ1-3; D is undetermined. The CDR3 contains 14 residues. Germline lookup yields CDR1 SGHNT and CDR2 YYREEE (reference sequence). V shed 2 bases and J shed 1 base, with 7 bases lying between them. The CDR3 DNA is TGTGCCAGCAGCTTCTCGGGATCTGGAAACACCATATATTTT. Amino acids: CASSFSGSGNTIYF. The whole variable domain, filled in from reference TRBV5-4 and TRBJ1-3, reads ETGVTQSPTHLIKTRGQQVTLRCSSQSGHNTVSWYQQALGQGPQFIFQYYREEENGRGNFPPRFSGLQFPNYSSELNVNALELDDSALYLCASSFSGSGNTIYFGEGSWLTVV.

The chain combines TRBV5-6 with TRBJ2-1, with D unresolved. V was cut by 0 bases and J by 1 base, with 8 bases left in between. The CDR3 extends over 15 amino acids. Germline CDR1 SGHDT, CDR2 YYEEEE. CDR3 sequence: CASSLGQVSYNEQFF. Written as DNA, the CDR3 is TGTGCCAGCAGCTTGGGACAAGTTTCCTACAATGAGCAGTTCTTC.

This clone was detected a few times. The V call is TRBV30, the J call TRBJ1-6; tentative D call: TRBD1 (5 bases). V was pared by 6 bases and J by 6 bases, with 9 bases between. The germline CDR1 and CDR2 sequences are GTSNPN and SVGIG (reference sequence). The length of the CDR3 is 12 residues. The CDR3 sequence is CACRQRNSPLHF. CDR3 nucleotides: TGTGCCTGTCGACAGCGTAATTCACCCCTCCACTTT.

CDR3 sequence (DNA): TGTGCCAGCAGCCAAGACACGGAGCCACCCCAGTACTTC. It translates to CASSQDTEPPQYF. The rearrangement uses TRBV4-2 and TRBJ2-5; no clear D. V was clipped by 0 bases and J by 9 bases, with 11 bases between them. Per the germline V gene, CDR1 is LGHNA and CDR2 is YNFKEQ. This CDR3 is built from 13 residues.

J is TRBJ1-5 and V is TRBV19; 10 bases are a match to TRBD1. The germline V gene has CDR1 LNHDA and CDR2 SQIVND (reference sequence). The CDR3 has 14 residues. Trimming removed 5 bases from V and 6 bases from J; junction bases left unmatched: 4. DNA of the CDR3: TGTGCCAGTAGTCCGACAGGGGGCATTCAGCCCCAGCATTTT. It is translated as CASSPTGGIQPQHF.

The V call is TRBV27, the J call TRBJ2-7; TRBD2 aligns across 7 bases. This CDR3 contains 15 residues. After removal of 1 base from V and 1 base from J, the junction contained 4 bases not matched to a gene. Germline V CDR1 and CDR2: MNHEY, SMNVEV (reference sequence). The CDR3 DNA follows: TGTGCCAGCAGTTTATTTGCGGGAGCGTCCTACGAGCAGTACTTC. This sequence encodes CASSLFAGASYEQYF.